This T cell receptor (beta chain) was found in a study of blood T cells in healthy people across ages. Study-wide context: Every two T cells gave about one barcoded beta molecule via template switching.

CDR1 is GTSNPN and CDR2 is SVGIG in the germline V gene (reference sequence). This CDR3 is 13 amino acids long. Findings and caveats of the study: Measured against age, TCR beta diversity per million T cells decreased in a roughly linear manner. Long-lived donors exceeded aged donors in naive CD4+ cells and diversity.

Through a sample-barcoded 5' primer and a J-beta primer mix, a second PCR was run for roughly 6 to 11 cycles. TCRdb reprocessed the 5' RACE reads with MiXCR, giving one entry per CDR3 protein. Of 730,000 or so distinct CDR3 sequences listed, around 38% are singletons. Comment on this clonotype: Its antigen is not known.

Caucasian, healthy and from Russia, the donors were aged between roughly 6 and 100. The sequence came from a man older than 75 in good health. The chain joins TRBV30 to TRBJ2-4; D call uncertain. The closer fit of TRBJ2-5 to the DNA end suggests the J call may be wrong. The material sequenced was blood. CDR3 in amino acids: CAWSKSWQETQYF. CDR3 nucleotide sequence: TGTGCCTGGAGTAAGAGCTGGCAAGAGACCCAGTACTTC.